The 2 T cell receptor beta chains in this list originate from one sample, sequenced in a study of cytomegalovirus exposure and HLA in healthy donors. Primers for the PCR totalled 60 Vbeta and 13 Jbeta. Method: immunoSEQ multiplex PCR; TCRdb's copy keeps in-frame clones and lacks some. Altogether 95,000 to 120,000 clones are present, about four fifths being singletons, with the ten largest covering around 2.7%. The sample comprised PBMCs. The receptors come from a young woman in good health and CMV-seronegative.

The V and J genes are TRBV6-5 and TRBJ1-5; no reliable D call. Per germline, CDR1 MNHEY and CDR2 SVGAGI. CDR3 length: 15 amino acids. The ends were cut back, 2 bases at V and 1 base at J, with 9 bases in the middle. In DNA form, the CDR3 reads TGTGCCAGCAGTTACCTCGGAGGGAGCAATCAGCCCCAGCATTTT. This sequence encodes CASSYLGGSNQPQHF.

The V gene is TRBV14, the J gene TRBJ2-7, with TRBD2 identical over 11 bases. Trimming removed 4 bases from V and 3 bases from J; junction bases left unmatched: 2. Germline CDR1 SGHDN, CDR2 FVKESK. The CDR3 is made up of 14 amino acids. CDR3 nucleotide sequence: TGTGCCAGCAGCCTAACTAGCGGGAGCTACGAGCAGTACTTC. This codes for CASSLTSGSYEQYF.